This TCR beta chain was found in a study of OX40 agonist ivuxolimab in advanced cancers. Overall study context: Dose-escalation cases comprised hepatocellular carcinoma, melanoma, renal cell or head and neck cancer.

At baseline, cycle 4 day 1, and cycle 7 day 1, blood was sampled. As for this clone: Antigen unknown.

Generated by immunoSEQ multiplex PCR, the TCRdb table keeps only in-frame clones and is missing some. The sample lists about 62,000 clones, roughly 85% occurring once. Study-wide results and caveats: Antigen targets of the expanded peripheral T cells went undetermined. On average, CD8+ T cells had more expanded clones than CD4+.

The receptor was isolated from an adult with an advanced solid tumor such as melanoma, head and neck, liver or kidney cancer. The starting material was CD4+ or CD8+ T cells sorted from blood, obtained in a trial of the OX40 agonist ivuxolimab.

The CDR3 loop is CASSLSGTGEWTYEQYF. The CDR3, as DNA: TGTGCCAGCAGTTTATCCGGGACAGGGGAGTGGACCTACGAGCAGTACTTC. This sequence joins TRBV27 and TRBJ2-7; 10 nucleotides match TRBD1. Germline V CDR1 and CDR2: MNHEY, SMNVEV (reference sequence). Trimming cost V 0 bases and J 2 bases; bases outside gene matches: 7. The CDR3 consists of 17 residues.